Listed below are T cell receptor beta chains from one sample, sequenced in a study of blood T cell repertoires in COVID-19. The repertoire was sequenced with immunoSEQ multiplex PCR; TCRdb's copy has only in-frame clones and lacks some. Found here are almost 40,000 clones, about 85% of them singletons; the top ten hold about 4.2%. Sequencing input: peripheral blood. The receptors here all came from a man aged 60 to 69 with acute or convalescent COVID-19. The CDR3 runs from the conserved cysteine through the conserved F or W. D genes are given only for firm matches. Expanded clones get a size class; other rows say once, few or many, or leave the size out.

TRBV6-6	NA	TRBJ1-6	NA	12	CASTQQVSPLHF	TGTGCCAGCACCCAACAGGTTTCACCCCTCCACTTT
TRBV9	NA	TRBJ2-7	NA	12	CASSALGGQQYF	TGTGCCAGCAGCGCATTAGGAGGGCAGCAGTACTTC
TRBV11-2	NA	TRBJ2-5	NA	17	CASSYGSLGGSGETQYF	TGTGCCAGCAGCTACGGTAGTCTAGGAGGGAGTGGGGAGACCCAGTACTTC
TRBV7-6	TRBD1	TRBJ2-1	NA	17	CASSLDRVGRHDNEQFF	TGTGCCAGCAGCCTAGACAGGGTGGGCCGACACGACAATGAGCAGTTCTTC
TRBV6-1	TRBD1	TRBJ1-2	NA	14	CASSEGQGYYGYTF	TGTGCCAGCAGTGAGGGACAGGGTTACTATGGCTACACCTTC
TRBV7-2	NA	TRBJ1-1	NA	13	CATGRRMNTEAFF	TGTGCCACCGGGAGGCGAATGAACACTGAAGCTTTCTTT
TRBV5-1	TRBD1	TRBJ1-4	NA	15	CASSYGQGGNEKLFF	TGCGCCAGCAGCTATGGACAGGGAGGTAATGAAAAACTGTTTTTT
TRBV19	TRBD1	TRBJ1-1	NA	14	CASRGGTGNTEAFF	TGTGCCAGTAGGGGCGGGACAGGGAACACTGAAGCTTTCTTT
TRBV3-1/TRBV3-2	NA	TRBJ1-4	NA	14	CASTNAGGPEKLFF	TGTGCCAGCACAAACGCGGGGGGGCCGGAAAAACTGTTTTTT
TRBV11-2	NA	TRBJ1-6	once	14	CASGQGLKNSPLHF	TGTGCCAGCGGTCAGGGGTTAAAGAATTCACCCCTCCACTTT
TRBV14	TRBD1	TRBJ2-3	NA	16	CASSQDRGSFTDTQYF	TGTGCCAGCAGCCAGGACAGGGGATCCTTCACAGATACGCAGTATTTT
TRBV30	NA	TRBJ1-1	NA	13	CACGAQMNTEAFF	TGTGCTTGCGGCGCCCAGATGAACACTGAAGCTTTCTTT
TRBV28	NA	TRBJ1-2	once	12	CASSSPGLGYTF	TGTGCCAGCAGTTCCCCGGGTCTTGGCTACACCTTC
TRBV28	NA	TRBJ2-7	NA	14	CASSWTVGSYEQYF	TGTGCCAGCAGCTGGACAGTTGGCTCCTACGAGCAGTACTTC
TRBV7-2	NA	TRBJ2-1	NA	16	CASSLDRTPGSDEQFF	TGTGCCAGCAGCTTAGATAGGACTCCGGGGAGCGATGAGCAGTTCTTC
TRBV19	NA	TRBJ1-1	NA	14	CASSKAVGGTEAFF	TGTGCCAGTAGTAAGGCGGTTGGTGGCACTGAAGCTTTCTTT
TRBV28	NA	TRBJ2-4	NA	12	CASSLAGNIQYF	TGTGCCAGCAGTTTGGCGGGGAACATTCAGTACTTC
TRBV11-2	TRBD2	TRBJ2-3	NA	18	CASSLLGTSGRAPDTQYF	TGTGCCAGCAGCTTACTTGGGACTAGCGGGAGGGCCCCAGATACGCAGTATTTT
TRBV7-2	NA	TRBJ1-5	NA	13	CASSLTRGQPQHF	TGTGCCAGCAGCTTAACGAGAGGGCAGCCCCAGCATTTT
TRBV11-2	NA	TRBJ2-3	NA	14	CASSLGPAKDTQYF	TGTGCCAGCAGCTTAGGCCCAGCGAAAGATACGCAGTATTTT
TRBV7-8	TRBD2	TRBJ2-5	NA	16	CASSLAEAGGAKTQYF	TGTGCCAGCAGCTTAGCGGAAGCGGGAGGGGCGAAGACCCAGTACTTC
TRBV3-1/TRBV3-2	NA	TRBJ1-2	NA	14	CASSQGQASYGYTF	TGTGCCAGCAGCCAAGGGCAGGCCAGCTATGGCTACACCTTC
TRBV9	TRBD1	TRBJ1-4	NA	16	CASSVAPGQGNEKLFF	TGTGCCAGCAGCGTAGCTCCCGGACAGGGTAATGAAAAACTGTTTTTT
TRBV6-2/TRBV6-3	NA	TRBJ1-5	NA	13	CASSFARNQPQHF	TGTGCCAGCAGTTTCGCGAGAAATCAGCCCCAGCATTTT
TRBV2	TRBD1	TRBJ1-2	NA	13	CASSGTGGEGYTF	TGTGCCAGCAGTGGCACAGGGGGTGAGGGCTACACCTTC
TRBV13	TRBD2	TRBJ2-3	NA	17	CASSLGLAGGTTDTQYF	TGTGCCAGCAGCTTAGGGCTAGCGGGAGGGACCACAGATACGCAGTATTTT
TRBV9	NA	TRBJ1-5	NA	15	CASNLGGEIYQPQHF	TGTGCCAGCAACTTAGGAGGGGAAATTTATCAGCCCCAGCATTTT
TRBV27	NA	TRBJ2-3	NA	11	CASSHSDTQYF	TGTGCCAGCAGTCATTCAGATACGCAGTATTTT
TRBV18	NA	TRBJ1-1	once	15	CASSTATGGGTEAFF	TGTGCCAGCTCAACGGCGACAGGTGGAGGCACTGAAGCTTTCTTT